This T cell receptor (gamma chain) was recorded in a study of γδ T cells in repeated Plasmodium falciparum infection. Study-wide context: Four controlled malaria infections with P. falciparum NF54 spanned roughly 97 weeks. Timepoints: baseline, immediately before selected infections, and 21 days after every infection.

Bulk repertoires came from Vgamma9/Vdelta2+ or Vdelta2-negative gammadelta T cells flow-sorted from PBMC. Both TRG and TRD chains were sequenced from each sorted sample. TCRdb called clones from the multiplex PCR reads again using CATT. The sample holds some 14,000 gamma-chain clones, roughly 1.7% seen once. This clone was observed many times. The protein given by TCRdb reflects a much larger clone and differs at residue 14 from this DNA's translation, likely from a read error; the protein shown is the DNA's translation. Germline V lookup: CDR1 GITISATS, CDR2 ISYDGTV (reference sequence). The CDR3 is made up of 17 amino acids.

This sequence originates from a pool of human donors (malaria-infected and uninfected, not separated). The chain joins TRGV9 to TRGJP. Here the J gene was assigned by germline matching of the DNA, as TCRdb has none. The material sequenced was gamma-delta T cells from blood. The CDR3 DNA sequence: TGTGCCTTGTGGGAGGTGCTTGAAGAGTTGGGCAAAAAAACCAAGGTATTT. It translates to CALWEVLEELGKKTKVF.